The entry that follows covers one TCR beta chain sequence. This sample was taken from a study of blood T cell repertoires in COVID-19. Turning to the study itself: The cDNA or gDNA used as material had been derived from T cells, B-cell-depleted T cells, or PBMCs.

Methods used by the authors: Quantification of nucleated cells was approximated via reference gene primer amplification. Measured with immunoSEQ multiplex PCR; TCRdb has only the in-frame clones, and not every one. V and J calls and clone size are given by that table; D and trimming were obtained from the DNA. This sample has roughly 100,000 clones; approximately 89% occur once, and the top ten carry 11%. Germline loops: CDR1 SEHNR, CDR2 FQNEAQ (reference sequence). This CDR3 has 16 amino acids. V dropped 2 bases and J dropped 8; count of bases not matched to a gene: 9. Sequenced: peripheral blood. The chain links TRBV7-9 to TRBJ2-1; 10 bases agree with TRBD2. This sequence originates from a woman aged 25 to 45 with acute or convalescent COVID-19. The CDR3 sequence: CASSLRGAGGTYEQFF. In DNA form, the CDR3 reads TGTGCCAGCAGCTTACGGGGAGCGGGGGGGACTTATGAGCAGTTCTTC.